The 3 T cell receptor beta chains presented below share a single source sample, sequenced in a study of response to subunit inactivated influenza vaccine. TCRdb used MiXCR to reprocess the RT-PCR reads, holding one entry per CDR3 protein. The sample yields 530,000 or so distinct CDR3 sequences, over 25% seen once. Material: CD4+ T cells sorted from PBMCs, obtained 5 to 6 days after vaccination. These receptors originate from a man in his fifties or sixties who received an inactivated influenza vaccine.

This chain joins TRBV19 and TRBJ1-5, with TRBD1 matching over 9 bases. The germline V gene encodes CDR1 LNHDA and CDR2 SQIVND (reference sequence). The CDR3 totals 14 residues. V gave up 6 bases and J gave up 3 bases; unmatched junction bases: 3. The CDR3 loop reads CASRTGGFNQPQHF. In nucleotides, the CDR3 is TGTGCCAGTAGGACAGGGGGATTCAATCAGCCCCAGCATTTT.

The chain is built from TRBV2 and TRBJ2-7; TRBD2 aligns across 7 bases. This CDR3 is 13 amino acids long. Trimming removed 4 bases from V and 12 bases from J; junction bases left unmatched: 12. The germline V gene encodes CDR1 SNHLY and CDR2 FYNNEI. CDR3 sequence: CASSVSGSRSRYF. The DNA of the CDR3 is TGTGCCAGCAGTGTTAGCGGGTCTCGCTCCAGGTACTTC.

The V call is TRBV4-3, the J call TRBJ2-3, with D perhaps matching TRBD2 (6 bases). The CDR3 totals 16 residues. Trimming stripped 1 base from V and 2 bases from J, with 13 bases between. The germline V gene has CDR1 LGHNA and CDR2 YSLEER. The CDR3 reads CASSQVWGLDTDTQYF. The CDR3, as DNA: TGCGCCAGCAGCCAAGTGTGGGGACTCGACACAGATACGCAGTATTTT.